The TCR beta chain under discussion was sequenced for a study of T cell responses to AZD1222 COVID-19 vaccine (dated by TCRdb to about 2021). Regarding the study in general: TCR sequencing covered roughly 230 trial participants: roughly 200 given two doses of AZD1222 and about 26 given two doses of MenACWY control vaccine. Trial participants were enrolled by age into subgroups of 18-55, 56-69 and 70-plus years, and around 150, 28 and 57 TCR-sequenced participants, respectively, were included in these subgroups.

About this clone: What this receptor recognizes is not known. It has no much larger one-base neighbor in the sample; base qualities were not kept.

Findings and caveats that apply to the study as a whole: Participants were mostly white British and included more females than males, and it was suggested by the authors that clonal diversity may have been underestimated. After two AZD1222 doses, spike-specific TCR breadth and depth were significantly higher than at day 0 and than in MenACWY recipients. Because no day 14 peak-response samples were available, the repertoires could be characterized only after the peak T cell response. In the small 56-69-year group, the increase in depth fell short of significance, most likely because of low power. Only six AZD1222 recipients were SARS-CoV-2 seropositive at baseline, limiting conclusions about previously exposed vaccinees. The vaccine-associated CD4 TCRs covered the entire spike protein, and the dominant responses fell in regions 160-218 and 743-854. Reportedly, almost half of the unique spike-specific TCRs recognized epitopes lying outside the regions that are mutated in the B.1.351 and B.1.1.7 variants.

Taken from cysteine to phenylalanine, the CDR3 has 15 residues. Here the CDR3 DNA is all that survives: 45 bases in frame from base 1. The junction carries 8 bases between V and J, which are trimmed by 0 bases and 2 bases respectively. Reading the germline V gene gives CDR1 SGHAT and CDR2 FQNNGV. The CDR3 regions of human TCRbeta chains were analyzed by immunosequencing. In the paper's pipeline: TCRs in the repertoires were matched against a reference library of SARS-CoV-2-specific TCRs that had been generated with the MIRA antigen-specificity platform. Breadth meant the fraction of unique TCRs that were SARS-CoV-2-associated, whereas depth meant the fraction of total T cells that were SARS-CoV-2-associated. Using the MIRA data, every spike-specific TCR was mapped to the spike region that the TCR reacted to and assigned to either a CD4 or a CD8 class. Log10-transformed breadth and depth values were compared by one-way ANOVA with Sidak's multiple comparisons tests. Here the immuneACCESS table is served through TCRdb, limited to in-frame sequences with V and J called. Missing clones are a known gap in these copies; in checked studies unresolved V genes cover under half, and the rest lacks a known reason. Clone size and the V and J calls come from that table; the DNA yielded D and trimming. This sample holds roughly 120,000 clones; approximately 85% were observed only once. The ten largest account for roughly a sixth of the sample.

According to the study, the label for this sample's time point signals: baseline before first vaccination. The treatment or condition label, as the study defines it: meningococcal conjugate vaccine given as trial control. The vaccinee samples were drawn from two UK trials, COV001 and COV002, one of which was a single-blind randomized controlled phase 2/3 trial testing AZD1222 (ChAdOx1 nCoV-19) in healthy adults. Trial participant PBMC samples were collected at day 0 and day 28 after the second dose for TCRbeta chain sequencing. This specimen consisted of peripheral blood, obtained on day 0 of MenACWY control vaccination. The receptor was derived from an adult in good health. Recombination joined TRBV11-2 with TRBJ1-5; a confident D gene designation cannot be given. The CDR3 sequence is CASSLDGNRNQPQHF. The DNA reads TGTGCCAGCAGCTTAGACGGGAACCGCAATCAGCCCCAGCATTTT.